This entry lists 6 T cell receptor beta chains sequenced from one sample in a study of response to subunit inactivated influenza vaccine. TCRdb called the RT-PCR reads again in MiXCR, with one record for every CDR3 protein. The sample holds approximately 480,000 distinct CDR3 sequences, approximately 11% seen once. This material consisted of PBMCs from blood, taken more than 35 days after vaccination. Receptor source: a man over 45 who received an inactivated influenza vaccine.

This clonotype was counted many times. V gene TRBV12-3 or TRBV12-4 combines with J gene TRBJ2-7; D not resolved. There are 11 residues in the CDR3. Trimming shortened V by 2 bases and J by 6 bases, and 5 bases separated the two germline ends. DNA of the CDR3: TGTGCCAGCAGTTTAAGGGCCGAGCAGTACTTC. Translated, it gives CASSLRAEQYF.

This clonotype was counted at least ten times. The genes are TRBV20-1 and TRBJ2-2; possible D gene TRBD2, 5 bases. This CDR3 comprises 15 residues. The germline V gene has CDR1 DFQATT and CDR2 SNEGSKA (reference sequence). The germline V and J ends were trimmed by 6 bases and 6 bases, with 20 bases remaining between them. CDR3 DNA sequence: TGCAGTGCGCCGAGCTACAGCGGAAGGGCCGGGGAGCTGTTTTTT. Protein product: CSAPSYSGRAGELFF.

This clonotype was seen repeatedly, ten times or more. The chain couples TRBV6-1 to TRBJ2-2; a possible D gene is TRBD1 (6 bases). Germline V lookup: CDR1 MNHNS, CDR2 SASEGT. The ends were cut back, 6 bases at V and 4 bases at J, with 12 bases in the middle. This CDR3 spans 14 amino acids. In DNA, the CDR3 is TGTGCCAGCAGGACCGACAGGTTCACCGGGGAGCTGTTTTTT. Its protein is CASRTDRFTGELFF.

The chain carries TRBV7-9 and TRBJ2-4; maybe TRBD2 (5 bases). V lost 4 bases and J lost 3, with 19 bases in between. The CDR3 length is 17 residues. Germline V gives CDR1 SEHNR, CDR2 FQNEAQ (reference sequence). In DNA form, the CDR3 reads TGTGCCAGCAGCTACGCCGGTTCGCGAGGAGGCAAAAACATTCAGTACTTC. The encoded protein is CASSYAGSRGGKNIQYF.

This clonotype appeared a few times. The rearrangement joins TRBV18 to TRBJ1-2; the D gene is possibly TRBD1 (6 bases). Germline lookup yields CDR1 KGHSH and CDR2 LQKENI. The CDR3 is made up of 14 amino acids. Trimming took off 0 bases at V and 8 bases at J, with 13 bases between the two ends. DNA of the CDR3: TGTGCCAGCTCACCACCACTGGACAGAGGAGGCTACACCTTC. It codes for CASSPPLDRGGYTF.

In regard to this clonotype: The junction differs from germline at one of its ends, possibly a read error. The chain carries TRBV4-1 and TRBJ2-5; D may correspond to TRBD1 or TRBD2 (5 bases each). The CDR3 runs to 16 residues. Germline values: CDR1 MGHRA, CDR2 YSYEKL. CDR3 nucleotides: TGCACCAGCAGCCAAGGGATGGGACCATCGACGGAGACCCAGTACTTC. Amino acids: CTSSQGMGPSTETQYF.